This T cell receptor (beta chain) stems from a study of beta chain features in type 1 diabetes. Sampling consisted of one heparinised blood draw per donor, averaging around 120 mL. The study, taken as a whole, reports: The VDJ junctions of type 1 diabetes patients carried fewer insertions and more deletions. Whatever favoring of shorter templates PCR might show would apply equally to patients and controls.

On this clone: The antigen is unknown.

Investigators reverse transcribed all isolated RNA, so they sequenced expressed TCRB transcripts. The assay was immunoSEQ multiplex PCR, and TCRdb's table has in-frame clones only and misses some. Among about half a million clones listed, roughly 10% were seen once. V gave up 5 bases and J gave up 5 bases, with 15 bases separating them. The CDR3 is made up of 14 amino acids. Germline assignment: CDR1 SGHTA and CDR2 FQGTGA. The chain employs TRBV7-3 and TRBJ1-1, with D perhaps matching TRBD1 (5 bases). The receptor's source is a woman between 18 and 30 years old in good health. Sample: naive CD4+ T cells from blood. CDR3 in DNA: TGTGCCAGCAGCGCGCAGGGAAGGGGAACTGAAGCTTTCTTT. Its translation is CASSAQGRGTEAFF.